The source of this T cell receptor beta chain is a study of CD8 T cells in Susac syndrome. The T cells that were sequenced for TCR beta were CD8+ and CD4+ cells from blood. Negative magnetic isolation gave CD8+ and CD4+ cells; FACS enriched CD8+ TEMRA. With random hexamers, reverse transcription was performed on 0.5 to 1 ug of RNA. TCRdb fed the immunoSEQ multiplex PCR reads into MiXCR, producing one record per CDR3 protein. The profile shows 70,000 to 100,000 distinct CDR3 sequences, over 85% of them singletons. The source of this sequence is a human donor in good health. Sequences were obtained from CD8+ T cells from PBMCs.

Here the CDR3 DNA reads TGTGCCAGCAGCCCCGGGAGGGGGGGCCATGAAGCTTTCTTT. It translates to CASSPGRGGHEAFF. V is TRBV9 and J is TRBJ1-1; the D gene is possibly TRBD1 (6 bases). The germline V gene has CDR1 SGDLS and CDR2 YYNGEE. This CDR3 is 14 amino acids long. The ends were cut back, 4 bases at V and 7 bases at J, with 17 bases in the middle.